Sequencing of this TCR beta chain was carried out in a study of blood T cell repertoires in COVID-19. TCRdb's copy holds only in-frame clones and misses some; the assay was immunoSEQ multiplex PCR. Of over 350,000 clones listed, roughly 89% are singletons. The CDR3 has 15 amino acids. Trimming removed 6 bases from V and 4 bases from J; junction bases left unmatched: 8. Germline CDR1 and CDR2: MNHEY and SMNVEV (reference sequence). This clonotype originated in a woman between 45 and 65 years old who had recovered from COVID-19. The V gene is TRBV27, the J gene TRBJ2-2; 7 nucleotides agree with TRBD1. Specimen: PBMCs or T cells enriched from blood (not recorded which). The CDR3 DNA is TGTGCCAGCAGAAATCAGGGACAGATCACCGGGGAGCTGTTTTTT. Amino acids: CASRNQGQITGELFF.